This record looks at one T cell receptor beta chain sequence and its context. Its antigen specificity is not known. No base quality values were provided; no much bigger clone lies one nucleotide off. The sample's time point, from its label and the paper: 12 months on ibrutinib. For TCR beta library preparation, around 2 micrograms of genomic DNA were isolated from cryopreserved PBMCs. Longitudinal blood samples from CLL patients on ibrutinib monotherapy underwent high-throughput TCR beta sequencing. The patients took part in an open-label, single-center phase 2 trial of ibrutinib monotherapy. The entry originates in a study of cytotoxic CD8 clonotypes in ibrutinib-treated CLL (dated by TCRdb to about 2021). Looking at the study overall: In this cohort, over 14 patients were treatment-naive and 11 to 12 were relapsed/refractory, while some 18 had unmutated IGHV. Responses were partial in around 25 patients and complete in 2; after median approximately 5.5 years follow-up, 14 stayed in remission and roughly twelve progressed. Samples at response were collected after a median of about 11 months of treatment, with a range of roughly 6 to 36 months. An average of 255,043 productive templates and 94,082 productive rearrangements was obtained per sample. Longitudinal samples were obtainable from about 30% of the 86 participants in the trial. Cryopreserved peripheral blood mononuclear cells were collected before treatment, at response, and at either disease progression or sustained remission. Every sample from remission and from progressive disease was obtained while the patients were still on ibrutinib.

The CDR1 and CDR2 encoded by the germline V gene are MDHEN and SYDVKM. The CDR3 runs 17 amino acids, cysteine and phenylalanine included. The entry retains the CDR3 DNA only, 51 bases that are in frame from base 1. V and J lose 3 bases and 4 bases, and a span of 18 bases separates them. On a MiSeq, deep resolution sequencing aimed for a depth between 1 in 1 million and 1 in 200,000 T cells, with each clonotype covered approximately 10x on average. The immunoSEQ hsTCRB Kit was used to generate the TCR beta libraries. The authors' analysis ran thus. The data were analyzed with ImmunoSEQ Analyzer and ImmunoSEQ Data Assistant, and V, D and J gene assignments followed IMGT definitions. Clonality, with values ranging from 0 to 1, was calculated as one minus the normalized Shannon entropy of productive rearrangement frequencies. Only overrepresented clonotypes making up at least 0.05% of each patient's repertoire were included in the public clonotype analysis. Repertoires from 10 to 15 age-matched healthy donors in immuneACCESS were used as clonality controls. Entries here come from immuneACCESS through TCRdb and include only in-frame sequences with V and J called. Some clones fail to appear in such tables; in the studies checked, an unresolved V gene covers under half of the shortfall, and the cause of the remainder is unknown. V and J calls and clone size follow that table, whereas D and trimming were derived from the DNA. The sample records over 110,000 clones, around 93% of which are singletons. 11% of the sample is taken by the ten largest.

What the authors observed across the whole study: Lymph node repertoires were not examined, and the timing of sampling was not matched between patients in sustained remission and those whose disease progressed. Public clonotypes were rare and either contracted or stayed stable during treatment, and the rise in clonality at ibrutinib response reflected the expansion of private clonotypes. At baseline, clonality was higher than in age-matched healthy donors and showed a strong correlation with circulating CD8+ T-cell counts. Clonality increased at ibrutinib response, stayed stable in sustained remission, and fell back toward baseline at progression.

The specimen was PBMCs, collected after 12 months of ibrutinib treatment. The rearrangement joined TRBV28 to TRBJ1-4; the best D guess is TRBD1, with 5 bases matching. This receptor was obtained from a human donor with chronic lymphocytic leukemia. CDR3 reads: CASSFLGPGAYNEKLFF. The sequenced DNA is TGTGCCAGCAGTTTTCTAGGACCCGGGGCCTATAATGAAAAACTGTTTTTT.